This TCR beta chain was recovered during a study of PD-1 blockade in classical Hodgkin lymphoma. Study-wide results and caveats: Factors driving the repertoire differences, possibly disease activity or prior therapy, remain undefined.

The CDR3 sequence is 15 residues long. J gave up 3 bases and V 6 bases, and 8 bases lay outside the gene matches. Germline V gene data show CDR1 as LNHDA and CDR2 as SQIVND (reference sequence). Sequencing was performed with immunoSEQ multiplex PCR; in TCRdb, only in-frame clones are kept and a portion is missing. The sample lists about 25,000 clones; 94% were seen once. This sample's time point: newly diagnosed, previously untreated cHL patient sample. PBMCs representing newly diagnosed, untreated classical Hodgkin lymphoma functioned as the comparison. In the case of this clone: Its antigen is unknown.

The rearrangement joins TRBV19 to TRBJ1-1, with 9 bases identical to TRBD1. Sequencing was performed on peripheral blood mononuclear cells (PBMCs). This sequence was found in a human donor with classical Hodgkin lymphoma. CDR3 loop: CASRWGGTGHTEAFF. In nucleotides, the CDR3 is TGTGCCAGTAGGTGGGGGGGGACAGGGCACACTGAAGCTTTCTTT.